Described below is a single T cell receptor beta chain sequence and its context. These data come from a study of blood T cell repertoires in COVID-19. Whole-study context: COVID-19 samples from acute and convalescent phases originated in the United States, Italy and Spain. In each case, the material was cDNA or gDNA derived from T cells, B-cell-depleted T cells, or PBMCs.

Germline V gene lookup returns CDR1 LGHDT and CDR2 YNNKEL (reference sequence). The CDR3 sequence is 13 residues long. The V segment lost 5 bases and the J segment 7 bases; nucleotides outside the gene matches: 6. Here immunoSEQ multiplex PCR was the method, and the copy in TCRdb shows in-frame clones only, minus some. The sample consists of 310,000 or so clones, 70% to 90% of them appearing once. The rearrangement links TRBV3-1 (or the pseudogene TRBV3-2) to TRBJ1-2; TRBD1 agrees at 8 bases. Specimen: peripheral blood. The receptor comes from a man between 65 and 85 years old with acute or convalescent COVID-19. The CDR3 DNA sequence: TGTGCCAGCAGCGAAGGACAGGGCGGTGGCTACACCTTC. Amino acids: CASSEGQGGGYTF.